What follows are 17 T cell receptor beta chains derived from one specimen sequenced in a study of shared clonotypes between healthy human individuals (dated by TCRdb to 2019 to 2021). The library was generated by the immunoSEQ multiplex PCR assay. TCRdb stores this immuneACCESS table with in-frame sequences only. Part of the clones is absent; in the studies checked, under half of the shortfall reflects unresolved V genes, and no reason is known for the rest. This sample gives more than 1,200,000 clones in total; approximately 98.5% of them show up just once. The top ten hold about 0.34% of the sample. Material: naive CD4+ T cells sorted from blood. The cell subset or site label for this specimen denotes: CD45RA+ positively selected. The receptors derive from a man younger than 40 in good health.

The chain is built from TRBV5-1 and TRBJ2-1; a weak D match, TRBD1 (6 bases). The CDR3 is 14 amino acids. The V and J ends lost 0 bases and 10 bases respectively, with 14 bases between them. Germline V CDR1 and CDR2: SGHRS, YFSETQ. Written as DNA, the CDR3 is TGCGCCAGCAGCTTGGCCTCAACAGGGTTCGAGCAGTTCTTC. It yields the protein CASSLASTGFEQFF.

The chain links TRBV5-1 to TRBJ2-5; possible D gene TRBD2, 5 bases. Germline CDR1 and CDR2: SGHRS and YFSETQ. This CDR3 spans 14 amino acids. V shed 0 bases and J shed 3 bases, with 9 bases lying between them. CDR3 protein: CASSLGAVEETQYF. DNA of the CDR3: TGCGCCAGCAGCTTGGGAGCGGTCGAAGAGACCCAGTACTTC.

J is TRBJ2-3 and V is TRBV7-9, with D maybe TRBD2 (5 bases). The CDR3 consists of 13 residues. The germline V gene encodes CDR1 SEHNR and CDR2 FQNEAQ (reference sequence). Deletions cut 1 base from V and 6 bases from J, with 8 bases between. The CDR3 region has the DNA TGTGCCAGCAGCTTAGTCGGCGGGGATACGCAGTATTTT. Protein: CASSLVGGDTQYF.

The rearrangement links TRBV6-5 to TRBJ2-3, with 10 bases fitting TRBD2. The junction had 3 bases not matched to a gene; V was cut back by 6 bases and J by 0 bases. The CDR3 has 15 residues. Germline CDR1 MNHEY, CDR2 SVGAGI. The CDR3 bases are TGTGCCAGCAGGATAGCGGGGGGAAGCACAGATACGCAGTATTTT. Translation: CASRIAGGSTDTQYF.

The gene calls are TRBV7-6 and TRBJ2-5; D remains ambiguous. V dropped 2 bases and J dropped 5 bases, with 9 bases sitting between them. The germline V gene encodes CDR1 SGHVS and CDR2 FNYEAQ. The CDR3 contains 13 residues. This CDR3 is CASSLSSPETQYF. The DNA for the CDR3 is TGTGCCAGCAGCTTAAGCTCCCCGGAGACCCAGTACTTC.

This clone was observed once. This chain links TRBV6-1 with TRBJ2-1, with D perhaps TRBD2 (5 bases). Germline assignment: CDR1 MNHNS and CDR2 SASEGT. Trimming shortened V by 7 bases and J by 6 bases, and 13 bases separated the two germline ends. CDR3 length: 13 amino acids. The CDR3 sequence: CASILGALNEQFF. CDR3 DNA: TGTGCCAGCATATTGGGAGCACTCAATGAGCAGTTCTTC.

The V call is TRBV30, the J call TRBJ2-1; 9 bases are shared with TRBD2. V dropped 4 bases and J dropped 7; count of bases not matched to a gene: 11. CDR1 and CDR2 from the germline V gene are GTSNPN and SVGIG (reference sequence). CDR3 length: 15 amino acids. The CDR3 here is CAWTSGIVPGNEQFF. The CDR3 DNA is TGTGCCTGGACTAGCGGGATTGTCCCCGGTAATGAGCAGTTCTTC.

A remark on this clone: Within the sample, other DNA sequences also encode this same CDR3. The gene calls are TRBV7-6 and TRBJ2-3; tentatively, D is TRBD1 or TRBD2 (6 bases each). Per germline, CDR1 SGHVS and CDR2 FNYEAQ. This CDR3 region has 16 residues. V lost 1 base, J lost 0 bases, and 11 bases lay in between. As DNA, the CDR3 is TGTGCCAGCAGCTTAGAGGGGGGCGCAAGCACAGATACGCAGTATTTT. Translating gives CASSLEGGASTDTQYF. Filled out from reference TRBV7-6 and TRBJ2-3, the complete variable domain reads GAGVSQSPRYKVTKRGQDVALRCDPISGHVSLYWYRQALGQGPEFLTYFNYEAQQDKSGLPNDRFSAERPEGSISTLTIQRTEQRDSAMYRCASSLEGGASTDTQYFGPGTRLTVL.

The genes are TRBV5-6 and TRBJ1-2; tentative D call: TRBD1 (6 bases). CDR1 is SGHDT, CDR2 YYEEEE, per germline. This CDR3 has 15 amino acids. V shed 4 bases and J shed 1 base, with 14 bases lying between them. Here the CDR3 reads CASSPGTSYNYGYTF. The CDR3 region has the DNA TGTGCCAGCAGCCCAGGGACATCTTATAACTATGGCTACACCTTC. The variable domain in full, with the rest retrieved from reference TRBV5-6 and TRBJ1-2, is DAGVTQSPTHLIKTRGQQVTLRCSPKSGHDTVSWYQQALGQGPQFIFQYYEEEERQRGNFPDRFSGHQFPNYSSELNVNALLLGDSALYLCASSPGTSYNYGYTFGSGTRLTVV.

The chain carries TRBV19 and TRBJ1-2; D remains unclear. CDR1 is LNHDA and CDR2 is SQIVND in the germline V gene (reference sequence). CDR3 length equals 15 residues. V shed 4 bases and J shed 1 base, with 13 bases lying between them. CDR3 region: CASSTPVGINYGYTF. As DNA, the CDR3 is TGTGCCAGTAGTACTCCCGTAGGGATTAACTATGGCTACACCTTC.

The chain recombines TRBV5-5 with TRBJ2-3, with TRBD2 matching over 7 bases. Germline assignment: CDR1 SGHKS and CDR2 YYEKEE (reference sequence). The CDR3 sequence is 14 residues long. With 5 bases clipped from V and 3 bases from J, the junction kept 6 bases outside the gene matches. CDR3 bases: TGTGCCAGCAGACCTCGGGAGGAGACAGATACGCAGTATTTT. Its translation is CASRPREETDTQYF.

V and J are TRBV6-5 and TRBJ2-7; TRBD2 matches 10 bases. The CDR3 runs to 14 residues. Germline loops: CDR1 MNHEY, CDR2 SVGAGI. J was trimmed by 1 base and V by 7 bases; bases with no gene match: 4. The CDR3 is CASKKREGSYEQYF. The CDR3 nucleotides read TGTGCCAGCAAAAAGCGGGAGGGATCCTACGAGCAGTACTTC.

The V and J genes are TRBV5-6 and TRBJ2-7; 7 bases match TRBD1. V trimming: 1 base; J trimming: 0 bases; junction bases outside the gene matches: 7. The CDR3 length is 16 residues. Germline loops: CDR1 SGHDT, CDR2 YYEEEE. The chain's CDR3 is CASSLQDRRSSYEQYF. Here the CDR3 DNA reads TGTGCCAGCAGCTTGCAGGACAGGCGAAGCTCCTACGAGCAGTACTTC.

The V and J genes are TRBV9 and TRBJ1-2; 9 bases are a match to TRBD1. The germline V gene encodes CDR1 SGDLS and CDR2 YYNGEE. After removal of 7 bases from V and 0 bases from J, the junction contained 4 bases not matched to a gene. The CDR3 totals 14 residues. The CDR3 sequence: CASGQGRTNYGYTF. CDR3 DNA: TGTGCCAGCGGACAGGGGAGGACTAACTATGGCTACACCTTC.

This clone was detected once. V gene TRBV5-1 combines with J gene TRBJ2-3; D gene unclear. CDR3 length: 15 residues. V was cut by 1 base and J by 4 bases, with 13 bases left in between. CDR1 is SGHRS, CDR2 YFSETQ, per germline. The CDR3 region has the DNA TGCGCCAGCAGCTTGCCCACGATCACCCCAGATACGCAGTATTTT. It translates to CASSLPTITPDTQYF.

The chain combines TRBV28 with TRBJ2-1; 7 bases map to TRBD1. The CDR3 runs to 14 residues. Germline CDR1 is MDHEN and CDR2 is SYDVKM. V trimming: 5 bases; J trimming: 3 bases; junction bases outside the gene matches: 4. CDR3 amino acids: CASSRGGYYNEQFF. The CDR3 DNA follows: TGTGCCAGCAGTCGAGGGGGCTACTACAATGAGCAGTTCTTC.

V is TRBV11-2 and J is TRBJ2-1; D is undetermined. Looked up from germline, CDR1 is SGHAT and CDR2 is FQNNGV. V was clipped by 5 bases and J by 16 bases, with 12 bases between them. The CDR3 contains 10 residues. The CDR3 reads CASSLRVVFF. The DNA for the CDR3 is TGTGCCAGCAGCCTTCGAGTCGTTTTCTTC.